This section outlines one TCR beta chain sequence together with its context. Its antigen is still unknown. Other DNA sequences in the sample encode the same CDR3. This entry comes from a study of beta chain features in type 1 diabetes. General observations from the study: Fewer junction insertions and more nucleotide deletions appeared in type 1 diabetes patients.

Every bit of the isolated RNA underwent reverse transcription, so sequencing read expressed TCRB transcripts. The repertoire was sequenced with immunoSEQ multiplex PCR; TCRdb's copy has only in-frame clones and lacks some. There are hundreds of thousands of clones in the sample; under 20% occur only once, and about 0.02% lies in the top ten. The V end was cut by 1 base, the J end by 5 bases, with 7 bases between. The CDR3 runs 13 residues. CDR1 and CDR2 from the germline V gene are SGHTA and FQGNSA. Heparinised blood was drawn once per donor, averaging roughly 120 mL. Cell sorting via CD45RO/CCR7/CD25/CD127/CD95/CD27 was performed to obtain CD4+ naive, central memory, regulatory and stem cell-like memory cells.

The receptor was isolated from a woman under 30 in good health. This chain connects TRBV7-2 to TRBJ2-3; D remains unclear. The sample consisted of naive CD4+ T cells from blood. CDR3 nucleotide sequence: TGTGCCAGCAGCTTAGATCGTGAAGATACGCAGTATTTT. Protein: CASSLDREDTQYF.